This entry lists 27 T cell receptor beta chains sequenced from one sample in a study of cytomegalovirus exposure and HLA in healthy donors. The primer mix had 60 Vbeta and 13 Jbeta primers. Sequenced by immunoSEQ multiplex PCR; TCRdb stores in-frame clones only, minus some. The table has 150,000 to 170,000 clones, around three quarters seen once. Sequencing was done on a sample of PBMCs. The receptor source for this set is a woman aged 40 to 55 in good health and CMV-seronegative.

J is TRBJ1-2 and V is TRBV6-5, with D possibly matching TRBD1 (5 bases). The length of the CDR3 is 15 residues. Trimming stripped 0 bases from V and 2 bases from J, with 10 bases between. The germline V gene encodes CDR1 MNHEY and CDR2 SVGAGI. CDR3 DNA sequence: TGTGCCAGCAGTTACTCGGGGGGAGAGAACTATGGCTACACCTTC. Amino acids: CASSYSGGENYGYTF.

CDR3 region: CAWSRGPGQGETEAFF. The CDR3 nucleotides are TGTGCCTGGAGTAGGGGTCCGGGACAGGGGGAGACTGAAGCTTTCTTT. The chain carries TRBV30 and TRBJ1-1, with TRBD1 identical over 11 bases. V lost 2 bases to trimming and J lost 5 bases; unmatched junction nucleotides: 10. The CDR3 spans 16 residues. CDR1 GTSNPN and CDR2 SVGIG come from the germline V gene (reference sequence).

The CDR3 bases are TGTGCCAGCAGCCCCCGGGGGGCAAGTTACAATGAGCAGTTCTTC. It is translated as CASSPRGASYNEQFF. The V gene is TRBV7-9, the J gene TRBJ2-1; TRBD2 might be the D (7 bases). V was cut by 5 bases and J by 4 bases, with 15 bases left in between. This CDR3 spans 15 amino acids. Per the germline V gene, CDR1 is SEHNR and CDR2 is FQNEAQ (reference sequence).

The J gene is TRBJ1-5, the V gene TRBV19, with 8 bases matching TRBD1. This CDR3 is 16 amino acids long. The junction had 10 bases not matched to a gene; V was cut back by 5 bases and J by 4 bases. The germline gives CDR1 LNHDA, CDR2 SQIVND (reference sequence). The CDR3 loop is CASSVTGGAKNQPQHF. DNA for the CDR3: TGTGCCAGTAGTGTAACAGGGGGGGCAAAAAATCAGCCCCAGCATTTT.

This clone came up a few times. This chain connects TRBV29-1 to TRBJ2-1; 11 nucleotides agree with TRBD2. The length of the CDR3 is 15 residues. Germline lookup yields CDR1 SQVTM and CDR2 ANQGSEA. Unmatched junction bases numbered 9, after V lost 6 bases and J lost 5 bases. The DNA of the CDR3 is TGCAGCGTCGGGATAACTAGCGGGGGTGACAATGAGCAGTTCTTC. The encoded protein is CSVGITSGGDNEQFF.

This chain's CDR3 is CASSLNAEQTGQWRKRAFF. CDR3 in DNA: TGCGCCAGCAGCTTGAACGCAGAGCAGACAGGCCAATGGAGGAAAAGAGCTTTCTTT. The chain uses TRBV5-1 and TRBJ1-1, with a possible D match to TRBD1 (6 bases). CDR1 is SGHRS and CDR2 is YFSETQ in the germline V gene. The V end lost 1 base, the J end lost 10 bases, and 32 bases lay between the germline ends. There are 19 residues in the CDR3. The variable domain in full, with the rest retrieved from reference TRBV5-1 and TRBJ1-1, is KAGVTQTPRYLIKTRGQQVTLSCSPISGHRSVSWYQQTPGQGLQFLFEYFSETQRNKGNFPGRFSGRQFSNSRSEMNVSTLELGDSALYLCASSLNAEQTGQWRKRAFFGQGTRLTVV.

The genes are TRBV7-9 and TRBJ2-1; 11 bases fit TRBD2. The germline gives CDR1 SEHNR, CDR2 FQNEAQ (reference sequence). Trimming at V came to 5 bases and at J to 3 bases, leaving 3 bases not matched to a gene. This CDR3 is built from 15 residues. The CDR3 region has the DNA TGTGCCAGCAGCGCACTAGCGGGAGACTACAATGAGCAGTTCTTC. It translates to CASSALAGDYNEQFF.

The rearrangement links TRBV9 to TRBJ1-2; the D gene is possibly TRBD1 (5 bases). CDR1 is SGDLS and CDR2 is YYNGEE in the germline V gene. Trimming stripped 4 bases from V and 7 bases from J, with 20 bases between. CDR3 length equals 15 residues. The CDR3 bases are TGTGCCAGCAGCCCCCCTGATTGGCAGGGTGGTGGCTACACCTTC. It codes for CASSPPDWQGGGYTF.

The rearrangement uses TRBV20-1 and TRBJ2-7, with unresolved D. The CDR3 sequence is 11 residues long. The V gene lost 2 bases and the J gene lost 3 bases, with 5 bases spanning the gap. CDR1 and CDR2 (germline): DFQATT, SNEGSKA (reference sequence). In DNA, the CDR3 is TGCAGTGCTAGACAGATCTACGAGCAGTACTTC. Residues: CSARQIYEQYF.

This chain connects TRBV29-1 to TRBJ2-3; D unclear. The CDR3 has 13 residues. Germline CDR1 SQVTM, CDR2 ANQGSEA. Trimming shortened V by 2 bases and J by 5 bases, and 11 bases separated the two germline ends. The CDR3 sequence: CSVEPPEVDTQYF. The CDR3 DNA is TGCAGCGTTGAACCCCCCGAGGTAGATACGCAGTATTTT.

About this clone: The conserved closing phenylalanine or tryptophan is absent in this CDR3, likely reflecting a read error. This sequence joins TRBV30 and TRBJ1-5, with TRBD1 as a possible D gene (6 bases). The germline CDR1 and CDR2 sequences are GTSNPN and SVGIG (reference sequence). The CDR3 runs 13 residues. Trimming removed 1 base from V and 6 bases from J, with 10 bases in between. Here the CDR3 reads CAWSGGGRQPQHV. Written as DNA, the CDR3 is TGTGCCTGGAGTGGGGGGGGGCGTCAGCCCCAGCATGTT.

J is TRBJ1-1 and V is TRBV2; TRBD1 aligns across 9 bases. Germline assignment: CDR1 SNHLY and CDR2 FYNNEI. The length of the CDR3 is 15 residues. J gave up 2 bases and V 7 bases, and 8 bases lay outside the gene matches. The CDR3 sequence is CASTQGQGGNTEAFF. CDR3 coding DNA: TGTGCCAGCACCCAGGGACAGGGAGGTAACACTGAAGCTTTCTTT.

The CDR3 sequence is CSVDNGGYTF. The CDR3 DNA reads TGCAGCGTTGACAATGGCGGCTACACCTTC. This chain joins TRBV29-1 and TRBJ1-2; D is unresolved. Looked up from germline, CDR1 is SQVTM and CDR2 is ANQGSEA. The CDR3 loop spans 10 amino acids. V lost 3 bases, J lost 8 bases, and 7 bases lay in between. Full variable domain (remainder filled in from reference TRBV29-1 and TRBJ1-2): SAVISQKPSRDICQRGTSLTIQCQVDSQVTMMFWYRQQPGQSLTLIATANQGSEATYESGFVIDKFPISRPNLTFSTLTVSNMSPEDSSIYLCSVDNGGYTFGSGTRLTVV.

This clone was counted once. The V gene is TRBV5-6, the J gene TRBJ1-1; D call uncertain. The CDR3 sequence is 15 residues long. Trimming took 0 bases from V and 2 from J, leaving 11 bases between them. Looked up from germline, CDR1 is SGHDT and CDR2 is YYEEEE. The CDR3 sequence: CASSLAKSVNTEAFF. The CDR3 nucleotides are TGTGCCAGCAGCTTGGCCAAGTCAGTTAACACTGAAGCTTTCTTT.

This clone was recorded a few times. V is TRBV2 and J is TRBJ2-7; 10 positions match TRBD2. Germline CDR1 reads SNHLY; CDR2 reads FYNNEI. V trimming: 2 bases; J trimming: 4 bases; junction bases outside the gene matches: 8. This CDR3 comprises 16 residues. CDR3 in DNA: TGTGCCAGCAGTGAAACTAAAGCGGGGGGGCGGTACGAGCAGTACTTC. Amino acids: CASSETKAGGRYEQYF.

The chain couples TRBV7-9 to TRBJ2-7; possible D gene TRBD2, 6 bases. V gave up 5 bases and J gave up 5 bases, with 13 bases separating them. The CDR3 spans 13 residues. Germline lookup yields CDR1 SEHNR and CDR2 FQNEAQ (reference sequence). CDR3 bases: TGTGCCAGCAGCAGGCGGGAAACCCACGAGCAGTACTTC. Its translation: CASSRRETHEQYF.

The chain combines TRBV7-9 with TRBJ1-1, with D possibly being TRBD1 (5 bases). CDR1 and CDR2 (germline): SEHNR, FQNEAQ (reference sequence). CDR3 length: 13 residues. The germline V and J ends were trimmed by 5 bases and 11 bases, with 18 bases remaining between them. The CDR3 sequence is CASSPQGGDVAFF. The CDR3 bases are TGTGCCAGCAGCCCCCAGGGCGGGGACGTGGCTTTCTTT.

The chain combines TRBV5-1 with TRBJ1-1; 8 bases are a match to TRBD1. This CDR3 spans 16 amino acids. The V gene's germline CDR1 is SGHRS and CDR2 YFSETQ. V lost 3 bases to trimming and J lost 1 base; unmatched junction nucleotides: 8. CDR3 sequence (DNA): TGCGCCAGCAGCTCCGGACAGGGCAGGACGAACACTGAAGCTTTCTTT. As protein: CASSSGQGRTNTEAFF.

J is TRBJ2-5 and V is TRBV2; maybe TRBD1 (6 bases). CDR3 length: 15 residues. Between the trimmed V and J ends, which lost 6 bases and 2 bases, there was a span of 16 bases. Germline CDR1 reads SNHLY; CDR2 reads FYNNEI. The CDR3 spells CASSLQGTTQETQYF. CDR3 DNA: TGTGCCAGCAGCTTACAGGGAACAACTCAAGAGACCCAGTACTTC.

V is TRBV11-3 and J is TRBJ2-3, with D unclear. This CDR3 spans 15 amino acids. Trimming removed 5 bases from V and 0 bases from J, with 12 bases in between. Germline lookup yields CDR1 SGHNT and CDR2 YENEEA. CDR3 protein: CASSSRAPSTDTQYF. CDR3 nucleotides: TGTGCCAGCAGCAGTAGAGCGCCTAGCACAGATACGCAGTATTTT.

This clone is a singleton in its sample. The junction does not match germline at one end; this may be a read error. The chain links TRBV7-7 to TRBJ2-3; perhaps TRBD1 as D (6 bases). The CDR3 has 17 residues. Germline CDR1 reads SSHAT; CDR2 reads FNYEAQ (reference sequence). CDR3 sequence reads: CASSLGTGGEYPDTQYF. The CDR3 region has the DNA TGTGCTAGCAGCTTGGGTACTGGGGGCGAGTACCCGGATACGCAGTATTTT. Full variable domain (rest looked up from reference TRBV7-7 and TRBJ2-3): GAGVSQSPRYKVTKRGQDVTLRCDPISSHATLYWYQQALGQGPEFLTYFNYEAQPDKSGLPSDRFSAERPEGSISTLTIQRTEQRDSAMYRCASSLGTGGEYPDTQYFGPGTRLTVL.

V is TRBV10-2 and J is TRBJ1-5; a weak D match, TRBD1 (5 bases). The ends were cut back, 2 bases at V and 6 bases at J, with 8 bases in the middle. The germline gives CDR1 WSHSY, CDR2 SAAADI. CDR3 length: 13 residues. The CDR3: CASSEGAGQPQHF. The CDR3, as DNA: TGCGCCAGCAGTGAGGGGGCAGGTCAGCCCCAGCATTTT.

This rearrangement joins TRBV19 to TRBJ1-1, with D perhaps matching TRBD1 (5 bases). The CDR3 loop spans 13 amino acids. CDR1 LNHDA and CDR2 SQIVND come from the germline V gene (reference sequence). V lost 1 base to trimming and J lost 11 bases, with 14 bases between them. CDR3 sequence reads: CASSIGGEGRAFF. In nucleotides, the CDR3 is TGTGCCAGTAGTATAGGAGGGGAGGGAAGGGCTTTCTTT. The variable domain in full, with the rest retrieved from reference TRBV19 and TRBJ1-1, is DGGITQSPKYLFRKEGQNVTLSCEQNLNHDAMYWYRQDPGQGLRLIYYSQIVNDFQKGDIAEGYSVSREKKESFPLTVTSAQKNPTAFYLCASSIGGEGRAFFGQGTRLTVV.

The gene calls are TRBV27 and TRBJ2-7, with 10 nucleotides matching TRBD2. The CDR3 runs 17 residues. The V segment lost 4 bases and the J segment 6 bases; nucleotides outside the gene matches: 15. From germline, CDR1 is MNHEY and CDR2 SMNVEV (reference sequence). This chain's CDR3 is CASSYVKTLAGNAEQYF. CDR3 nucleotide sequence: TGTGCCAGCAGTTACGTTAAGACACTAGCGGGGAACGCCGAGCAGTACTTC.

This chain connects TRBV4-2 to TRBJ1-4, with 8 nucleotides matching TRBD1. The J segment lost 1 base and the V segment lost 3 bases, leaving 1 base of the junction unmatched. This CDR3 contains 15 residues. Germline-derived CDR1 and CDR2 are LGHNA and YNFKEQ. CDR3 in DNA: TGTGCCAGCAGCCAGACAGGGGAAACTAATGAAAAACTGTTTTTT. Translation gives CASSQTGETNEKLFF.

The V gene is TRBV4-2, the J gene TRBJ1-4; TRBD1 matches 9 bases. CDR1 is LGHNA and CDR2 is YNFKEQ in the germline V gene. The CDR3 spans 15 residues. After removal of 6 bases from V and 7 bases from J, the junction contained 9 bases not matched to a gene. The CDR3 sequence is CASSPSGTGSEKLFF. The CDR3 coding sequence is TGTGCCAGCAGTCCTTCCGGGACAGGGAGTGAAAAACTGTTTTTT.

This CDR3 is CASSLIQGFSGNTIYF. In DNA, the CDR3 is TGTGCCAGCAGCTTGATACAGGGGTTCTCTGGAAACACCATATATTTT. The V and J genes are TRBV28 and TRBJ1-3; 7 bases fit TRBD1. CDR3 length: 16 amino acids. V lost 6 bases and J lost 0; bases outside the gene matches: 8. CDR1 is MDHEN and CDR2 is SYDVKM in the germline V gene.